The next 32 T cell receptor beta chains were all read from a single sample in a study of response to subunit inactivated influenza vaccine. TCRdb processed the RT-PCR reads anew with MiXCR; each CDR3 protein has one entry. The table lists around 170,000 distinct CDR3 sequences, around 10% of them singletons, with roughly 33% in the top ten. The source material was CD8+ T cells sorted from PBMCs, sampled less than 30 months after vaccination. Receptors originate from a man aged 50-75 years who received an inactivated influenza vaccine.

CDR3 loop: CASSQERTPRLGYTF. The CDR3 DNA is TGCGCCAGCAGCCAGGAGAGGACCCCACGTTTGGGCTACACCTTC. The genes are TRBV4-3 and TRBJ1-2; D uncertain. V gave up 3 bases and J gave up 8 bases, with 19 bases separating them. Germline lookup yields CDR1 LGHNA and CDR2 YSLEER. This CDR3 region has 15 residues.

This clonotype appeared many times. The CDR3 DNA reads as TGTGCCAGCAGCGAGCAGGCGGGGGGCCTACCTAACTATGGCTACACCTTC. It encodes CASSEQAGGLPNYGYTF. This sequence joins TRBV2 and TRBJ1-2; perhaps TRBD1 as D (6 bases). Trimming shortened V by 6 bases and J by 0 bases, and 20 bases separated the two germline ends. Germline CDR1 reads SNHLY; CDR2 reads FYNNEI. The length of the CDR3 is 17 residues. The variable domain in full, with the rest retrieved from reference TRBV2 and TRBJ1-2, is EPEVTQTPSHQVTQMGQEVILRCVPISNHLYFYWYRQILGQKVEFLVSFYNNEISEKSEIFDDQFSVERPDGSNFTLKIRSTKLEDSAMYFCASSEQAGGLPNYGYTFGSGTRLTVV.

This chain links TRBV15 with TRBJ1-2; D call uncertain. The CDR3 is made up of 15 amino acids. The V gene's germline CDR1 is LNHNV and CDR2 YYDKDF (reference sequence). V was cut by 2 bases and J by 3 bases, with 13 bases left in between. The CDR3 loop reads CATSRSGSTYYGYTF. CDR3 DNA sequence: TGTGCCACCAGCAGAAGTGGATCCACCTACTATGGCTACACCTTC.

This clonotype has just one count. The rearrangement joins TRBV7-9 to TRBJ2-7; no definite D call. The germline V gene has CDR1 SEHNR and CDR2 FQNEAQ (reference sequence). This CDR3 is built from 12 residues. V dropped 3 bases and J dropped 6 bases, with 9 bases sitting between them. The CDR3: CASSFSHCEQYF. The CDR3 nucleotides are TGTGCCAGCAGCTTCTCCCACTGCGAGCAGTACTTC.

This clonotype occurred many times. The V gene is TRBV9, the J gene TRBJ2-7, with 7 bases identical to TRBD1. Per germline, CDR1 SGDLS and CDR2 YYNGEE. The CDR3 has 14 amino acids. V shed 3 bases, J shed 0 bases, and the junction held 3 bases outside the gene matches. CDR3 protein: CASSEGDSSYEQYF. The CDR3 coding sequence is TGTGCCAGCAGCGAAGGGGACAGCTCCTACGAGCAGTACTTC.

V gene TRBV7-9 combines with J gene TRBJ1-1; 7 bases agree with TRBD1. The V and J ends lost 1 base and 4 bases, in that order; junction bases with no gene match: 12. The CDR3 runs 17 residues. The V gene's germline CDR1 is SEHNR and CDR2 FQNEAQ (reference sequence). The CDR3, as DNA: TGTGCCAGCAGCTTAGTCGAGCCGGACAGGCTTGGCACTGAAGCTTTCTTT. It encodes CASSLVEPDRLGTEAFF.

The CDR3 protein is CASSFRGPEQFF. The CDR3, as DNA: TGCGCCAGCAGCTTTCGCGGGCCCGAGCAGTTCTTC. The V gene is TRBV5-1, the J gene TRBJ2-1; a weak D match, TRBD2 (5 bases). This CDR3 region has 12 residues. Germline loops: CDR1 SGHRS, CDR2 YFSETQ. Between the trimmed V and J ends, which lost 2 bases and 10 bases, there was a span of 10 bases.

Only a few counts were recorded for this clonotype. One end of the junction does not line up with germline, which may come from a read error. The chain has TRBV12-3 or TRBV12-4 and TRBJ2-7; D possibly matches TRBD1 or TRBD2 (6 bases each). There are 11 residues in the CDR3. CDR3 sequence (DNA): TGTGCCAGCAGTTTTGGGGGGCTCGAGGACTTC. It codes for CASSFGGLEDF.

This clonotype was counted at least ten times. This chain links TRBV29-1 with TRBJ2-5; TRBD1 might be the D (5 bases). This CDR3 spans 13 amino acids. The germline V gene has CDR1 SQVTM and CDR2 ANQGSEA. The V and J ends lost 2 bases and 1 base respectively, with 8 bases between them. This CDR3 is CSVENRLQETQYF. The CDR3, as DNA: TGCAGCGTTGAAAACAGGCTCCAAGAGACCCAGTACTTC.

CDR3 nucleotide sequence: TGTGCCAGCAGTTTAAGCGACAGGGGTCATCAGCCCCAGCATTTT. Translation: CASSLSDRGHQPQHF. The chain recombines TRBV28 with TRBJ1-5; 8 bases are a match to TRBD1. This CDR3 has 15 amino acids. The J segment lost 5 bases and the V segment lost 2 bases, leaving 5 bases of the junction unmatched. In germline, CDR1 is MDHEN, CDR2 SYDVKM.

This clonotype was seen once. V is TRBV4-3 and J is TRBJ1-1; the D gene is possibly TRBD1 (5 bases). The V end was cut by 0 bases, the J end by 3 bases, with 8 bases between. The CDR3 has 14 residues. CDR1 and CDR2 from the germline V gene are LGHNA and YSLEER. CDR3 DNA: TGCGCCAGCAGCCAAGATTGGGGGGACACTGAAGCTTTCTTT. Translating gives CASSQDWGDTEAFF.

This clonotype occurred a few times. The chain is built from TRBV30 and TRBJ2-1, with 8 bases fitting TRBD2. This CDR3 has 15 amino acids. Germline V lookup: CDR1 GTSNPN, CDR2 SVGIG (reference sequence). Trimming cost V 0 bases and J 3 bases; bases outside gene matches: 4. This CDR3 is CAWSVLLADYNEQFF. The CDR3 DNA reads as TGTGCCTGGAGTGTCCTACTAGCGGACTACAATGAGCAGTTCTTC.

This clonotype was found a few times. The chain couples TRBV12-3 or TRBV12-4 to TRBJ2-5; D not certain. V lost 4 bases and J lost 3, with 21 bases in between. The CDR3 totals 17 residues. As DNA, the CDR3 is TGTGCCAGCAGTTCGATACCTCCGGGCTATAAAGAAGAGACCCAGTACTTC. It yields the protein CASSSIPPGYKEETQYF.

A single count supports this clonotype. V and J are TRBV7-1 and TRBJ2-3, with D maybe TRBD1 (7 bases). TRBV7-1 is filed as an ORF, its function uncertain. CDR3 length: 20 amino acids. The V and J ends lost 3 bases and 4 bases respectively, with 29 bases between them. DNA of the CDR3: TGTGCCAGCAGCTCTCAGGGGGGCTGGATAAGCTTAGGGGTAGCAGATACGCAGTATTTT. Its protein product is CASSSQGGWISLGVADTQYF.

This sequence joins TRBV10-3 and TRBJ2-7; 9 bases are shared with TRBD1. V gave up 4 bases and J gave up 4 bases; unmatched junction bases: 2. The CDR3 sequence is 13 residues long. The germline gives CDR1 ENHRY, CDR2 SYGVKD. CDR3 nucleotide sequence: TGTGCCATCAGTGGGACAGGGGATTACGAGCAGTACTTC. Amino acid sequence: CAISGTGDYEQYF.

This clonotype turned up a few times. The chain uses TRBV15 and TRBJ2-2; D remains ambiguous. The CDR3 contains 14 residues. Trimming stripped 1 base from V and 4 bases from J, with 7 bases between. Per the germline V gene, CDR1 is LNHNV and CDR2 is YYDKDF (reference sequence). The CDR3, as DNA: TGTGCCACCAGCAGAGGGGCAGGCACCGGGGAGCTGTTTTTT. Translation: CATSRGAGTGELFF.

In its sample, this clonotype was seen many times. The V gene is TRBV5-1, the J gene TRBJ2-1; no firm D call. The germline V and J ends were trimmed by 2 bases and 4 bases, with 10 bases remaining between them. The germline CDR1 and CDR2 sequences are SGHRS and YFSETQ. CDR3 size: 14 residues. The CDR3: CASSFSPDYNEQFF. The CDR3 DNA is TGCGCCAGCAGCTTTTCTCCGGATTACAATGAGCAGTTCTTC.

Ten or more counts support this clonotype. The rearrangement links TRBV6-2 or TRBV6-3 to TRBJ2-1; possible D gene TRBD2, 6 bases. V was cut by 5 bases and J by 0 bases, with 14 bases left in between. The CDR3 runs to 16 residues. Germline CDR1 MNHEY, CDR2 SVGEGT. The CDR3 reads CASSNLAKSSYNEQFF. DNA for the CDR3: TGTGCCAGCAGTAACCTAGCGAAAAGCTCCTACAATGAGCAGTTCTTC.

The rearrangement links TRBV12-3 or TRBV12-4 to TRBJ2-6; D gene ambiguous. The V and J ends lost 5 bases and 1 base respectively, with 9 bases between them. This CDR3 has 15 amino acids. The DNA of the CDR3 is TGTGCCAGCAGTGGAACTTCTTCTGGGGCCAACGTCCTGACTTTC. This gives the protein CASSGTSSGANVLTF.

The J gene is TRBJ1-4, the V gene TRBV7-9, with unresolved D. Germline loops: CDR1 SEHNR, CDR2 FQNEAQ (reference sequence). This CDR3 comprises 14 residues. V gave up 5 bases and J gave up 6 bases, with 13 bases separating them. As DNA, the CDR3 is TGTGCCAGCAGCCCTCGGGAGGGAGATGAAAAACTGTTTTTT. Translating gives CASSPREGDEKLFF.

CDR3 in DNA: TGTGCCAGCAGTGACCCTGGTAATTACGAGCAGTACTTC. This translates into CASSDPGNYEQYF. The chain joins TRBV2 to TRBJ2-7; D not certain. Germline V lookup: CDR1 SNHLY, CDR2 FYNNEI. This CDR3 has 13 residues. V lost 3 bases and J lost 4, with 10 bases in between.

The rearrangement uses TRBV4-1 and TRBJ1-6, with TRBD1 identical over 9 bases. Losses at the gene ends were 5 bases for V and 5 bases for J; bases not matched to a gene: 4. CDR1 is MGHRA and CDR2 is YSYEKL in the germline V gene. The CDR3 covers 15 residues. CDR3 sequence reads: CASSIWTGDNSPLHF. The CDR3 DNA follows: TGCGCCAGCAGCATATGGACAGGGGATAATTCACCCCTCCACTTT.

This sequence joins TRBV12-3 or TRBV12-4 and TRBJ2-7, with 7 bases identical to TRBD1. The CDR3 is made up of 15 amino acids. The junction had 8 bases not matched to a gene; V was cut back by 6 bases and J by 0 bases. The chain's CDR3 is CASRPRQGASYEQYF. The CDR3 DNA follows: TGTGCCAGCAGACCAAGACAGGGAGCCTCCTACGAGCAGTACTTC.

The chain recombines TRBV5-5 with TRBJ2-7; D gene ambiguous. Trimming removed 0 bases at V and 5 bases at J, with 12 bases between. The CDR3 totals 14 residues. The germline CDR1 and CDR2 sequences are SGHKS and YYEKEE (reference sequence). CDR3 nucleotide sequence: TGTGCCAGCAGCTTGGTTGGCCTCCGGCACGAGCAGTACTTC. Its translation: CASSLVGLRHEQYF. Together with reference TRBV5-5 and TRBJ2-7, the CDR3 gives the full variable domain: DAGVTQSPTHLIKTRGQQVTLRCSPISGHKSVSWYQQVLGQGPQFIFQYYEKEERGRGNFPDRFSARQFPNYSSELNVNALLLGDSALYLCASSLVGLRHEQYFGPGTRLTVT.

The CDR3 spells CASSTTSPGELFF. In DNA form, the CDR3 reads TGTGCCAGCAGCACTACTAGCCCCGGGGAGCTGTTTTTT. This sequence joins TRBV7-9 and TRBJ2-2; TRBD2 is a possible D gene (6 bases). With 5 bases removed from V and 6 bases from J, the gap between germline ends came to 10 bases. Germline assignment: CDR1 SEHNR and CDR2 FQNEAQ (reference sequence). The length of the CDR3 is 13 residues.

The chain is built from TRBV9 and TRBJ2-3; D perhaps matches TRBD1 (6 bases). CDR3 length: 15 amino acids. From germline, CDR1 is SGDLS and CDR2 YYNGEE. V was cut by 5 bases and J by 2 bases, with 15 bases left in between. This CDR3 reads CASSDPGHNTDTQYF. The DNA of the CDR3 is TGTGCCAGCAGTGACCCGGGACACAACACAGATACGCAGTATTTT. Full variable domain (missing parts from reference TRBV9 and TRBJ2-3): DSGVTQTPKHLITATGQRVTLRCSPRSGDLSVYWYQQSLDQGLQFLIQYYNGEERAKGNILERFSAQQFPDLHSELNLSSLELGDSALYFCASSDPGHNTDTQYFGPGTRLTVL.

This clonotype was counted between two and nine times. V gene TRBV2 combines with J gene TRBJ2-4; 8 bases align to TRBD1. CDR1 is SNHLY, CDR2 FYNNEI, per germline. The V segment lost 6 bases and the J segment 0 bases; nucleotides outside the gene matches: 13. The CDR3 extends over 18 amino acids. The DNA of the CDR3 is TGTGCCAGCAGAAAAACCGGGACAGGCAGACTAGCCAAAAACATTCAGTACTTC. Translation gives CASRKTGTGRLAKNIQYF.

In this sample, this clonotype turned up many times. The chain carries TRBV7-8 and TRBJ2-2, with D perhaps matching TRBD1 or TRBD2 (6 bases each). The length of the CDR3 is 13 residues. Germline CDR1 SGHVS, CDR2 FQNEAQ. V was trimmed by 8 bases and J by 5 bases, leaving 12 bases between them. In DNA, the CDR3 is TGTGCCAGCCGGGGGACACAAACCGGGGAGCTGTTTTTT. Translated: CASRGTQTGELFF.

This clonotype was observed a handful of times. J is TRBJ2-1 and V is TRBV20-1; TRBD2 is a possible D gene (5 bases). This CDR3 contains 16 residues. Deletions cut 5 bases from V and 0 bases from J, with 17 bases between. In germline, CDR1 is DFQATT, CDR2 SNEGSKA (reference sequence). CDR3 DNA: TGCAGTGCTCTCAAGGGAGACTACTACTCCTACAATGAGCAGTTCTTC. This sequence encodes CSALKGDYYSYNEQFF.

The rearrangement uses TRBV5-1 and TRBJ2-7, with 8 bases fitting TRBD1. In germline, CDR1 is SGHRS, CDR2 YFSETQ. The CDR3 has 14 amino acids. V trimming: 3 bases; J trimming: 3 bases; junction bases outside the gene matches: 5. DNA for the CDR3: TGCGCCAGCAGCTCTGGACAGGGAAACTACGAGCAGTACTTC. Its protein product is CASSSGQGNYEQYF.

This clonotype was picked up a small number of times. This chain joins TRBV9 and TRBJ1-1; a weak D match, TRBD1 (5 bases). The germline CDR1 and CDR2 sequences are SGDLS and YYNGEE. This CDR3 has 14 residues. Trimming removed 4 bases at V and 3 bases at J, with 13 bases between. The CDR3 region has the DNA TGTGCCAGCAGCTTCACGGGGGGTGACACTGAAGCTTTCTTT. This translates into CASSFTGGDTEAFF.

The chain couples TRBV4-2 to TRBJ2-1; 7 nucleotides align to TRBD2. The CDR3 runs to 15 residues. Trimming at V came to 4 bases and at J to 7 bases, leaving 10 bases not matched to a gene. The germline CDR1 and CDR2 sequences are LGHNA and YNFKEQ. As DNA, the CDR3 is TGTGCCAGCAGCCGAGGGGCGGGGGTTTTAAATGAGCAGTTCTTC. Protein sequence: CASSRGAGVLNEQFF.